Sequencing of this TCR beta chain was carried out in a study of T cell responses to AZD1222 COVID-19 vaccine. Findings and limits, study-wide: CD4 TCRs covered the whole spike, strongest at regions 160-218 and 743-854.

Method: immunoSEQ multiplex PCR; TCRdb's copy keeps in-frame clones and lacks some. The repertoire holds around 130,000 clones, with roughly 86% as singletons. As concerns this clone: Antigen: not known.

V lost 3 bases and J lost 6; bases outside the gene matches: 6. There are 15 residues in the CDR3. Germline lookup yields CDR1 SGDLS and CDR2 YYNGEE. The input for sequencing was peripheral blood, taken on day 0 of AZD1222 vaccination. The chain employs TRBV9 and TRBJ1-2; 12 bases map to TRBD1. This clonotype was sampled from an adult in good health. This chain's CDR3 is CASSAGDRGLNGYTF. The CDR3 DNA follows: TGTGCCAGCAGCGCTGGGGACAGGGGGCTGAATGGCTACACCTTC. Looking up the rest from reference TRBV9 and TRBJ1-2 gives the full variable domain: DSGVTQTPKHLITATGQRVTLRCSPRSGDLSVYWYQQSLDQGLQFLIQYYNGEERAKGNILERFSAQQFPDLHSELNLSSLELGDSALYFCASSAGDRGLNGYTFGSGTRLTVV.